The 24 T cell receptor beta chains below all came from one sample that was sequenced in a study of shared clonotypes between healthy human individuals. Assay: immunoSEQ multiplex PCR; the TCRdb copy retains only in-frame clones and omits some. The sample gives around 1.4 million clones, 98% of which show up once; about 0.35% is in the top ten. Material for sequencing was naive CD4+ T cells sorted from blood. Subset indicated: CD45RA+ positively selected. The receptor source for this set is a man aged 30 to 39 in good health.

The J gene is TRBJ2-1, the V gene TRBV5-6; D gene uncertain. In germline, CDR1 is SGHDT, CDR2 YYEEEE. The CDR3 extends over 16 amino acids. The ends were cut back, 4 bases at V and 0 bases at J, with 14 bases in the middle. The CDR3 protein is CASSPPTGNSYNEQFF. The CDR3 nucleotides are TGTGCCAGCAGCCCTCCGACCGGAAACTCCTACAATGAGCAGTTCTTC.

The chain joins TRBV11-2 to TRBJ2-6; D gene ambiguous. This CDR3 is built from 15 residues. Per germline, CDR1 SGHAT and CDR2 FQNNGV. Between the trimmed V and J ends, which lost 3 bases and 4 bases, there was a span of 10 bases. The CDR3 DNA reads TGTGCCAGCAGCTTGGGGAAGTCAGGGGCCAACGTCCTGACTTTC. It encodes CASSLGKSGANVLTF.

The V call is TRBV6-1, the J call TRBJ1-2; D unclear. V gave up 8 bases and J gave up 0 bases, with 13 bases separating them. Germline V CDR1 and CDR2: MNHNS, SASEGT. This CDR3 spans 14 amino acids. The CDR3 coding sequence is TGTGCCAGCTCCCAGGAAAGGTCTAACTATGGCTACACCTTC. It codes for CASSQERSNYGYTF.

The chain employs TRBV2 and TRBJ2-7; 9 bases match TRBD2. The V and J ends lost 7 bases and 6 bases, in that order; junction bases with no gene match: 10. Germline CDR1 SNHLY, CDR2 FYNNEI. The CDR3 loop spans 14 amino acids. The DNA of the CDR3 is TGTGCCAGCAATATTTTAGCGGGGGTGGGCGAGCAGTACTTC. This translates into CASNILAGVGEQYF.

V is TRBV7-2 and J is TRBJ2-1, with TRBD2 matching 11 bases. The CDR3 has 17 amino acids. Germline trimming cut 5 bases from V and 2 bases from J; bases unmatched to any gene: 8. The germline CDR1 and CDR2 sequences are SGHTA and FQGNSA. CDR3 in DNA: TGTGCCAGCAGCGTAATAGCGGGAGGGCCCCCCTACAATGAGCAGTTCTTC. This gives the protein CASSVIAGGPPYNEQFF. Variable domain in full (rest from reference TRBV7-2 and TRBJ2-1): GAGVSQSPSNKVTEKGKDVELRCDPISGHTALYWYRQSLGQGLEFLIYFQGNSAPDKSGLPSDRFSAERTGGSVSTLTIQRTQQEDSAVYLCASSVIAGGPPYNEQFFGPGTRLTVL.

The chain uses TRBV5-1 and TRBJ2-7; D may be TRBD1 (7 bases). The germline V gene has CDR1 SGHRS and CDR2 YFSETQ. The CDR3 is 17 amino acids. Trimming cost V 0 bases and J 1 base, with 17 bases left between them. CDR3 region: CASSLAGGGFQSYEQYF. CDR3 nucleotides: TGCGCCAGCAGCTTGGCCGGAGGGGGCTTTCAATCCTACGAGCAGTACTTC.

This rearrangement joins TRBV19 to TRBJ2-5, with 7 positions matching TRBD1. This CDR3 region has 15 residues. CDR1 and CDR2 from the germline V gene are LNHDA and SQIVND (reference sequence). After removal of 1 base from V and 5 bases from J, the junction contained 7 bases not matched to a gene. This CDR3 reads CASSIGQGAYETQYF. The CDR3 bases are TGTGCCAGTAGTATAGGACAGGGAGCGTACGAGACCCAGTACTTC. Supplemented by reference TRBV19 and TRBJ2-5, the full variable domain reads DGGITQSPKYLFRKEGQNVTLSCEQNLNHDAMYWYRQDPGQGLRLIYYSQIVNDFQKGDIAEGYSVSREKKESFPLTVTSAQKNPTAFYLCASSIGQGAYETQYFGPGTRLLVL.

The chain is built from TRBV19 and TRBJ1-1, with D possibly matching TRBD1 (5 bases). Trimming removed 7 bases at V and 4 bases at J, with 13 bases between. This CDR3 contains 13 residues. CDR1 is LNHDA and CDR2 is SQIVND in the germline V gene (reference sequence). This CDR3 is CASITERGTEAFF. The CDR3 DNA follows: TGTGCCAGTATAACCGAGAGGGGCACTGAAGCTTTCTTT.

The CDR3 nucleotides are TGTGCCAGCAGACCGAGACTAGCGGGAGGCCTCCAAGAGACCCAGTACTTC. Amino acids: CASRPRLAGGLQETQYF. V is TRBV27 and J is TRBJ2-5, with 13 bases aligning to TRBD2. Germline CDR1 and CDR2: MNHEY and SMNVEV (reference sequence). Losses at the gene ends were 6 bases for V and 1 base for J; bases not matched to a gene: 8. CDR3 length: 17 amino acids.

This chain links TRBV28 with TRBJ2-3, with 8 bases aligning to TRBD1. The CDR3 has 20 residues. The V segment lost 6 bases and the J segment 0 bases; nucleotides outside the gene matches: 20. Germline lookup yields CDR1 MDHEN and CDR2 SYDVKM. CDR3 DNA sequence: TGTGCCAGCAGCCTTACCGCCGCGGCAGGGGGCGCGGTGAGCACAGATACGCAGTATTTT. This encodes CASSLTAAAGGAVSTDTQYF.

This chain links TRBV27 with TRBJ2-7; D is perhaps TRBD1 (5 bases). V lost 3 bases and J lost 0, with 18 bases in between. The CDR3 spans 17 residues. The V gene's germline CDR1 is MNHEY and CDR2 SMNVEV (reference sequence). CDR3 region: CASSFKGQWPSSYEQYF. Here the CDR3 DNA reads TGTGCCAGCAGTTTCAAGGGGCAATGGCCGAGCTCCTACGAGCAGTACTTC.

Only one count was recorded for this clone. The rearrangement joins TRBV7-3 to TRBJ2-5; a possible D gene is TRBD2 (5 bases). Trimming took 4 bases from V and 4 from J, leaving 22 bases between them. Germline V gene sequence: CDR1 SGHTA, CDR2 FQGTGA. The CDR3 consists of 17 residues. This chain's CDR3 is CASSSGPGRGLAETQYF. Here the CDR3 DNA reads TGTGCCAGCAGCTCCGGACCCGGACGGGGTTTGGCAGAGACCCAGTACTTC.

The V and J genes are TRBV19 and TRBJ1-5, with D uncertain. Germline CDR1 reads LNHDA; CDR2 reads SQIVND (reference sequence). The CDR3 extends over 13 amino acids. The V and J ends lost 4 bases and 11 bases respectively, with 15 bases between them. Here the CDR3 reads CASSRTGQEAQHF. CDR3 nucleotide sequence: TGTGCCAGTAGTAGAACCGGGCAGGAAGCCCAGCATTTT.

The genes are TRBV25-1 and TRBJ1-1, with D maybe TRBD1 (6 bases). Germline V lookup: CDR1 MGHDK, CDR2 SYGVNS. The CDR3 is made up of 13 amino acids. Trimming took 6 bases from V and 5 from J, leaving 13 bases between them. The CDR3 coding sequence is TGTGCCAGCAGGGGGGGGCGTCGAACTGAAGCTTTCTTT. Its translation: CASRGGRRTEAFF.

The J gene is TRBJ2-2, the V gene TRBV18; TRBD2 matches 8 bases. The CDR3 covers 17 residues. Losses at the gene ends were 3 bases for V and 0 bases for J; bases not matched to a gene: 6. CDR1 and CDR2 from the germline V gene are KGHSH and LQKENI. CDR3 protein: CASSPGAGGPNTGELFF. For the CDR3, the DNA is TGTGCCAGCTCACCGGGGGCGGGAGGCCCGAACACCGGGGAGCTGTTTTTT.

The gene calls are TRBV11-2 and TRBJ2-7, with D unresolved. CDR3 length: 13 residues. The V gene lost 5 bases and the J gene lost 2 bases, with 10 bases spanning the gap. CDR1 and CDR2 (germline): SGHAT, FQNNGV. CDR3 sequence: CASSATSAYEQYF. CDR3 coding DNA: TGTGCCAGCAGCGCAACCTCCGCCTACGAGCAGTACTTC.

This chain joins TRBV6-1 and TRBJ2-7; tentative D call: TRBD2 (6 bases). Trimming stripped 0 bases from V and 3 bases from J, with 12 bases between. The CDR3 is 15 residues long. Looked up from germline, CDR1 is MNHNS and CDR2 is SASEGT. Here the CDR3 reads CASSEAGGPHYEQYF. The CDR3 DNA reads TGTGCCAGCAGTGAAGCGGGAGGACCTCACTACGAGCAGTACTTC.

The gene calls are TRBV15 and TRBJ1-2, with 12 bases matching TRBD1. The CDR3 loop spans 16 amino acids. Germline assignment: CDR1 LNHNV and CDR2 YYDKDF (reference sequence). V lost 1 base to trimming and J lost 5 bases; unmatched junction nucleotides: 5. The DNA of the CDR3 is TGTGCCACCAGCAGAGGCGGGACAGGGGGCGGTTATGGCTACACCTTC. Amino acids: CATSRGGTGGGYGYTF.

V is TRBV6-6 and J is TRBJ1-4, with D hard to call. Trimming cost V 5 bases and J 12 bases, with 10 bases left between them. Germline V gene sequence: CDR1 MNHNY, CDR2 SVGAGI (reference sequence). CDR3 length: 11 residues. CDR3 sequence reads: CASSRGLELFF. The CDR3, as DNA: TGTGCCAGCAGTCGGGGATTAGAACTGTTTTTT.

CDR3 residues: CASSPREPAGELFF. CDR3 bases: TGTGCCAGCAGCCCGCGGGAGCCAGCCGGGGAGCTGTTTTTT. The chain recombines TRBV5-4 with TRBJ2-2, with 7 bases lining up with TRBD2. This CDR3 is built from 14 residues. Trimming cost V 4 bases and J 6 bases; bases outside gene matches: 6. The germline CDR1 and CDR2 sequences are SGHNT and YYREEE (reference sequence).

The chain combines TRBV30 with TRBJ2-1; the D gene could be TRBD1 or TRBD2 (6 bases each). The CDR3 covers 13 residues. Trimming stripped 4 bases from V and 9 bases from J, with 16 bases between. In germline, CDR1 is GTSNPN, CDR2 SVGIG (reference sequence). This CDR3 reads CAWTPQQGGEQFF. The CDR3 DNA follows: TGTGCCTGGACTCCTCAACAGGGAGGTGAGCAGTTCTTC.

This clone was observed a single time. This sequence joins TRBV6-4 and TRBJ2-1, with 11 bases aligning to TRBD2. V shed 4 bases, J shed 5 bases, and the junction held 13 bases outside the gene matches. CDR3 length: 18 amino acids. Germline values: CDR1 MRHNA, CDR2 SNTAGT. In DNA form, the CDR3 reads TGTGCCAGCAGTGCCTCACCCTACGGGACTAGCGGAAACAATGAGCAGTTCTTC. Its protein product is CASSASPYGTSGNNEQFF.

The chain uses TRBV6-1 and TRBJ2-5; 10 nucleotides agree with TRBD2. From germline, CDR1 is MNHNS and CDR2 SASEGT. With 0 bases clipped from V and 7 bases from J, the junction kept 2 bases outside the gene matches. The CDR3 covers 14 residues. For the CDR3, the DNA is TGTGCCAGCAGTGAAGCTAGCGGGAGGCCGACCCAGTACTTC. This sequence encodes CASSEASGRPTQYF.

The chain links TRBV6-1 to TRBJ1-1; D is perhaps TRBD1 (6 bases). CDR3 length: 15 amino acids. Trimming took 6 bases from V and 1 from J, leaving 15 bases between them. Germline lookup yields CDR1 MNHNS and CDR2 SASEGT. In nucleotides, the CDR3 is TGTGCCAGCAGGAAGGGGGTGAGACCGAACACTGAAGCTTTCTTT. This encodes CASRKGVRPNTEAFF.